The clone carrying this T cell receptor beta chain appeared a few times. The antigen is unknown. The CDR3 runs 14 residues. Germline loops: CDR1 SGHDT, CDR2 YYEEEE. V gave up 4 bases and J gave up 4 bases, with 12 bases separating them. This entry comes from a study of T cells in narcolepsy. Study-wide background: Enrolled donors included narcolepsy type 1 or type 2 patients and healthy controls. Study conclusions and caveats: Autoreactive clonotypes reportedly recurred in blood of same and different patients, not controls.

Repertoires were generated with immunoSEQ multiplex PCR, while TCRdb's copy carries only in-frame clones and drops some. This table has fewer than 30,000 clones, about four fifths appearing once. Sequencing was carried out using CD45RA- memory CD4+ T cells from PBMCs. The chain combines TRBV5-6 with TRBJ1-3; D might be TRBD1 (6 bases). The sequence was obtained from a human donor with narcolepsy. The CDR3 nucleotides read TGTGCCAGCAGCCCTCGGGGGCCCGGAAACACCATATATTTT. Its translation is CASSPRGPGNTIYF. The complete variable domain, with remaining parts taken from reference TRBV5-6 and TRBJ1-3, reads DAGVTQSPTHLIKTRGQQVTLRCSPKSGHDTVSWYQQALGQGPQFIFQYYEEEERQRGNFPDRFSGHQFPNYSSELNVNALLLGDSALYLCASSPRGPGNTIYFGEGSWLTVV.